This TCR beta chain was identified during a study of shared clonotypes between healthy human individuals. As concerns this clone: The antigen remains unidentified.

Study-wide results and limits: The small donor group covered limited genetic and exposure diversity.

Template amounts of 250 to 350 ng DNA, tens of thousands of T cell genomes, were employed in unsorted PBMC replicate PCRs. Unsorted PBMC DNA was sequenced on ten immunoSEQ deep assay plates. Sequenced by immunoSEQ multiplex PCR; TCRdb stores in-frame clones only, minus some. The sample includes about 480,000 clones, 79% of them seen just once. The CDR3 is 16 amino acids. Trimming cost V 4 bases and J 0 bases, with 15 bases left between them. Germline lookup yields CDR1 SGHNT and CDR2 YYREEE (reference sequence). Sequencing was done on a sample of PBMCs. The clonotype comes from a woman aged 40 to 50 in good health. Some clones in this sample may be carry-over from other donors' samples. The chain employs TRBV5-4 and TRBJ2-3, with D unclear. CDR3 DNA sequence: TGTGCCAGCAGCCGAGACGCAGCGACTAGCACAGATACGCAGTATTTT. Translation gives CASSRDAATSTDTQYF.